Following are 21 T cell receptor beta chains from one sample sequenced in a study of brain metastases from non-small cell lung cancer. The data were produced by immunoSEQ multiplex PCR, yet TCRdb's version contains in-frame clones alone and is incomplete. The repertoire includes some 4,700 clones, around 83% of them detected once, and roughly 7.4% sits in the top ten. What was sequenced was primary lung tumor tissue. These receptors originate from a donor older than 35 with non-small cell lung cancer.

This chain connects TRBV7-2 to TRBJ2-5; 12 bases line up with TRBD2. Germline assignment: CDR1 SGHTA and CDR2 FQGNSA. This CDR3 has 18 amino acids. V gave up 1 base and J gave up 4 bases; unmatched junction bases: 10. The CDR3 loop reads CASSLGFGLAGTAETQYF. CDR3 DNA sequence: TGTGCCAGCAGCTTAGGCTTCGGACTAGCGGGGACAGCAGAGACCCAGTACTTC.

V gene TRBV4-3 combines with J gene TRBJ2-6, with no clear D. Trimming cost V 0 bases and J 0 bases, with 6 bases left between them. Germline lookup yields CDR1 LGHNA and CDR2 YSLEER. This CDR3 is 16 amino acids long. CDR3 protein: CASSQDAGSGANVLTF. In DNA form, the CDR3 reads TGCGCCAGCAGCCAAGATGCCGGCTCTGGGGCCAACGTCCTGACTTTC.

CDR3 nucleotides: TGTGCCAGCAGCTTTCCAGGGTCCAATTCACCCCTCCACTTT. As protein: CASSFPGSNSPLHF. The chain has TRBV7-8 and TRBJ1-6; D might be TRBD1 (5 bases). CDR1 and CDR2 (germline): SGHVS, FQNEAQ. Trimming took off 3 bases at V and 7 bases at J, with 10 bases between the two ends. The CDR3 covers 14 residues.

Here the CDR3 DNA reads TGCAGTGCTAGTCGCGGGGTCCGAGGTGGCTACACCTTC. It is translated as CSASRGVRGGYTF. The V gene is TRBV20-1, the J gene TRBJ1-2, with D unresolved. Per germline, CDR1 DFQATT and CDR2 SNEGSKA (reference sequence). The CDR3 is 13 residues long. The V gene lost 3 bases and the J gene lost 7 bases, with 15 bases spanning the gap.

This clone was seen only once. The genes are TRBV30 and TRBJ1-1; D is possibly TRBD1 (6 bases). Germline lookup yields CDR1 GTSNPN and CDR2 SVGIG (reference sequence). This CDR3 has 13 amino acids. Between the trimmed V and J ends, which lost 5 bases and 0 bases, there was a span of 10 bases. The CDR3 nucleotides are TGTGCCTGGGGGGGCCAAATGAACACTGAAGCTTTCTTT. Encoded protein: CAWGGQMNTEAFF.

The gene calls are TRBV19 and TRBJ2-1; no definite D call. From germline, CDR1 is LNHDA and CDR2 SQIVND (reference sequence). The V and J ends lost 5 bases and 7 bases respectively, with 18 bases between them. The CDR3 totals 15 residues. In nucleotides, the CDR3 is TGTGCCAGTAGTTGGGATTCGCGAGGTCTTAATGAGCAGTTCTTC. The encoded protein is CASSWDSRGLNEQFF.

The chain combines TRBV20-1 with TRBJ1-2, with D unclear. The V end lost 8 bases, the J end lost 7 bases, and 14 bases lay between the germline ends. CDR1 and CDR2 from the germline V gene are DFQATT and SNEGSKA (reference sequence). There are 11 residues in the CDR3. The CDR3 loop reads CSTGFSGGYTF. The CDR3 nucleotides are TGCAGTACTGGGTTTTCTGGTGGCTACACCTTC.

In the case of this clone: The same CDR3 is also encoded by other DNA sequences in this sample. The chain joins TRBV19 to TRBJ1-2, with D possibly matching TRBD1 (6 bases). CDR1 and CDR2 from the germline V gene are LNHDA and SQIVND (reference sequence). V dropped 0 bases and J dropped 7 bases, with 21 bases sitting between them. This CDR3 comprises 17 residues. CDR3 residues: CASSIDLETGKRVGYTF. In nucleotides, the CDR3 is TGTGCCAGTAGTATAGATCTGGAAACAGGGAAGAGAGTTGGCTACACCTTC.

The CDR3, as DNA: TGCGCCAGCAGCCAACAGGGAAATAATGAAAAACTGTTTTTT. This encodes CASSQQGNNEKLFF. This chain connects TRBV4-3 to TRBJ1-4; TRBD1 might be the D (5 bases). Germline values: CDR1 LGHNA, CDR2 YSLEER. This CDR3 contains 14 residues. V lost 2 bases to trimming and J lost 4 bases, with 8 bases between them.

This chain connects TRBV6-2 or TRBV6-3 to TRBJ2-3; weak D call: TRBD1 (5 bases). V was trimmed by 2 bases and J by 0 bases, leaving 6 bases between them. The CDR3 sequence is 14 residues long. Germline-derived CDR1 and CDR2 are MNHEY and SVGEGT. The CDR3 region is CASSYGASTDTQYF. The DNA of the CDR3 is TGTGCCAGCAGTTACGGGGCAAGCACAGATACGCAGTATTTT.

The rearrangement uses TRBV18 and TRBJ2-6, with D possibly matching TRBD1 (7 bases). The CDR3 runs to 17 residues. V was shortened by 3 bases and J by 0 bases, with 12 bases between the two germline ends. Germline CDR1 and CDR2: KGHSH and LQKENI. In DNA form, the CDR3 reads TGTGCCAGCTCACCCGGGGGACAGTTCTCTGGGGCCAACGTCCTGACTTTC. It specifies CASSPGGQFSGANVLTF.

This rearrangement joins TRBV19 to TRBJ1-2; D is unclear. V was trimmed by 7 bases and J by 1 base, leaving 13 bases between them. The germline V gene encodes CDR1 LNHDA and CDR2 SQIVND (reference sequence). The CDR3 covers 14 residues. The CDR3 DNA reads as TGTGCCAGTAAGAGGAGCGAGGTTAACTATGGCTACACCTTC. This encodes CASKRSEVNYGYTF.

The gene calls are TRBV30 and TRBJ1-2; 9 bases align to TRBD1. The CDR3 spans 14 residues. CDR1 is GTSNPN and CDR2 is SVGIG in the germline V gene (reference sequence). The V segment lost 3 bases and the J segment 4 bases; nucleotides outside the gene matches: 6. The CDR3 DNA is TGTGCCTGGAGACCGGGACAGGGAGGCTATGGCTACACCTTC. Protein sequence: CAWRPGQGGYGYTF.

The V gene is TRBV19, the J gene TRBJ1-2; tentatively, D is TRBD1 (5 bases). Deletions cut 3 bases from V and 2 bases from J, with 16 bases between. Germline-derived CDR1 and CDR2 are LNHDA and SQIVND (reference sequence). The length of the CDR3 is 16 residues. CDR3 DNA sequence: TGTGCCAGTAGTATTTTGGGGTCAACAGGAAACTATGGCTACACCTTC. Protein: CASSILGSTGNYGYTF.

This chain links TRBV18 with TRBJ2-5, with 12 bases fitting TRBD1. This CDR3 has 15 amino acids. The V segment lost 6 bases and the J segment 4 bases; nucleotides outside the gene matches: 6. The germline gives CDR1 KGHSH, CDR2 LQKENI. The CDR3 here is CASSPGTGGRETQYF. The CDR3 DNA reads TGTGCCAGCTCCCCCGGGACAGGGGGCCGAGAGACCCAGTACTTC.

The V and J genes are TRBV19 and TRBJ2-3; perhaps TRBD2 as D (6 bases). Germline CDR1 is LNHDA and CDR2 is SQIVND (reference sequence). The CDR3 loop spans 13 amino acids. V was trimmed by 6 bases and J by 6 bases, leaving 13 bases between them. DNA for the CDR3: TGTGCCAGTAGGCCCGTTGGGGGGGATACGCAGTATTTT. This sequence encodes CASRPVGGDTQYF.

The genes are TRBV27 and TRBJ1-2; perhaps TRBD1 as D (6 bases). V was trimmed by 3 bases and J by 3 bases, leaving 11 bases between them. The CDR3 is 14 amino acids. Germline V CDR1 and CDR2: MNHEY, SMNVEV (reference sequence). As DNA, the CDR3 is TGTGCCAGCAGTTTTCATGGGGGCTACTATGGCTACACCTTC. Its translation: CASSFHGGYYGYTF.

This clone was seen a single time. This rearrangement joins TRBV2 to TRBJ2-3; D gene uncertain. Germline V gene data show CDR1 as SNHLY and CDR2 as FYNNEI. V lost 5 bases and J lost 4, with 4 bases in between. The CDR3 covers 11 residues. The CDR3: CASSKADTQYF. CDR3 nucleotides: TGTGCCAGCAGTAAGGCAGATACGCAGTATTTT.

The J gene is TRBJ2-7, the V gene TRBV7-9, with D possibly matching TRBD2 (6 bases). Trimming left V 10 bases short and J 5 bases short, with 24 bases between. CDR1 and CDR2 from the germline V gene are SEHNR and FQNEAQ (reference sequence). CDR3 length: 15 amino acids. The DNA of the CDR3 is TGTGCCACCCGAACCCAGAGCCCGGGGAGGAACGAGCAGTACGTC. It encodes CATRTQSPGRNEQYV.

This clone was seen a few times. The V call is TRBV6-5, the J call TRBJ1-2; D remains unclear. Trimming shortened V by 5 bases and J by 1 base, and 11 bases separated the two germline ends. The CDR3 runs to 14 residues. Germline CDR1 MNHEY, CDR2 SVGAGI. The CDR3: CASSRTRDNYGYTF. In DNA, the CDR3 is TGTGCCAGCAGTAGGACTCGGGATAACTATGGCTACACCTTC.

The chain recombines TRBV4-3 with TRBJ2-1, with D possibly being TRBD1 or TRBD2 (5 bases each). In germline, CDR1 is LGHNA, CDR2 YSLEER. The V end lost 0 bases, the J end lost 7 bases, and 16 bases lay between the germline ends. The CDR3 totals 16 residues. CDR3 in DNA: TGCGCCAGCAGCCAAGATGGGACGGTGGGGATGAATGAGCAGTTCTTC. Translating it yields CASSQDGTVGMNEQFF.